The 13 T cell receptor beta chains below all came from one sample that was sequenced in a study of tumor and adjacent non-tumor tissue in lung cancer. This sample's RNA came from whole unsorted tissue. Three rounds of nested PCR, following a modified ARM-PCR protocol, produced the TCRbeta library. TCRdb independently ran MiXCR on the multiplex PCR reads; one entry per CDR3 protein. Of 120,000 or so distinct CDR3 sequences in the sample, over 65% are singletons; the top ten hold roughly 13%. Source material: lung tumor tissue. These receptors originate from a man aged 25 to 40 with non-small cell lung cancer.

This clonotype was observed a handful of times. The V gene is TRBV30, the J gene TRBJ2-2; 7 positions match TRBD2. From germline, CDR1 is GTSNPN and CDR2 SVGIG (reference sequence). Trimming took 4 bases from V and 4 from J; bases not matched to a gene: 6. CDR3 length: 14 amino acids. The CDR3 DNA sequence: TGTGCCTGGATGGCGGGGGAGACCACCGGGGAGCTGTTTTTT. It yields the protein CAWMAGETTGELFF. Supplemented by reference TRBV30 and TRBJ2-2, the full variable domain reads SQTIHQWPATLVQPVGSPLSLECTVEGTSNPNLYWYRQAAGRGLQLLFYSVGIGQISSEVPQNLSASRPQDRQFILSSKKLLLSDSGFYLCAWMAGETTGELFFGEGSRLTVL.

In this sample, this clonotype turned up many times. V and J are TRBV4-2 and TRBJ2-1; TRBD2 agrees at 13 bases. CDR3 length: 16 amino acids. Germline CDR1 LGHNA, CDR2 YNFKEQ. Unmatched junction bases numbered 8, after V lost 8 bases and J lost 4 bases. CDR3 sequence (DNA): TGTGCCAGCGGTCCTACTAGCGGGGGGGCTTACAATGAGCAGTTCTTC. This encodes CASGPTSGGAYNEQFF.

Worth noting for this clonotype: Because the CDR3 is missing its conserved closing phenylalanine or tryptophan, this is likely a read error. The CDR3 is CASSEWRGTEAFI. CDR3 in DNA: TGCGCCAGCAGTGAATGGAGGGGAACTGAAGCTTTCATT. V usage is TRBV10-2 and J usage is TRBJ1-1; D possibly corresponds to TRBD1 (5 bases). Germline CDR1 is WSHSY and CDR2 is SAAADI. V was clipped by 3 bases and J by 5 bases, with 10 bases between them. The CDR3 spans 13 residues.

A remark on this clonotype: Sequence at one end of the junction differs from germline and may be a read error. J is TRBJ2-2 and V is TRBV20-1; D may be TRBD1 (7 bases). The CDR3 is 16 residues long. Per germline, CDR1 DFQATT and CDR2 SNEGSKA (reference sequence). CDR3 amino acids: CSARDPSGTASGEVLF. Written as DNA, the CDR3 is TGCAGTGCTAGAGATCCCTCGGGGACAGCCTCCGGGGAGGTGCTTTTT.

Note on this clonotype: The junction shows a germline mismatch at one end, possibly a read error. The rearrangement uses TRBV6-5 and TRBJ2-2; 12 bases agree with TRBD2. The CDR3 runs 16 residues. Germline CDR1 reads MNHEY; CDR2 reads SVGAGI. The DNA of the CDR3 is TGCGCCAGCGGTTCGCCACTAGCGGGAGGTTTTGGGGAGCTGTTTTTT. The encoded protein is CASGSPLAGGFGELFF.

On this clonotype: A clone one base away is much larger, so this may be a read error. This chain connects TRBV6-2 or TRBV6-3 to TRBJ2-2; 7 bases are shared with TRBD1. The CDR3 runs 14 residues. CDR1 and CDR2 (germline): MNHEY, SVGEGT. CDR3 nucleotides: TGTGTCAGCAGACTGACAGGGATGACCGGGGAGCTGTTTTTT. It yields the protein CVSRLTGMTGELFF.

This clonotype showed up just a few times. CDR3 sequence reads: CASSRQRGPYGYTF. The CDR3 coding sequence is TGTGCCAGCAGCAGACAGAGGGGACCCTATGGCTACACCTTC. V and J are TRBV12-3 or TRBV12-4 and TRBJ1-2; tentatively, D is TRBD1 (5 bases). The ends were cut back, 6 bases at V and 4 bases at J, with 15 bases in the middle. The CDR3 covers 14 residues.

This clonotype was seen repeatedly, ten times or more. The V and J genes are TRBV6-2 or TRBV6-3 and TRBJ2-1; TRBD2 matches at 9 bases. CDR1 is MNHEY, CDR2 SVGEGT, per germline. The ends lost 7 bases at V and 4 bases at J; junction bases unmatched: 5. This CDR3 comprises 14 residues. The CDR3 loop is CASNSGSWYNEQFF. As DNA, the CDR3 is TGTGCCAGCAATAGCGGGAGTTGGTACAATGAGCAGTTCTTC.

This clonotype is judged large. The chain is built from TRBV20-1 and TRBJ2-1; 10 nucleotides match TRBD2. The CDR3 spans 15 residues. CDR1 is DFQATT, CDR2 SNEGSKA, per germline (reference sequence). Trimming took 6 bases from V and 8 from J; bases not matched to a gene: 13. For the CDR3, the DNA is TGCAGTGCCCTGACCGGGACTAGCGTTCTCCATGAGCAGTTCTTC. Residues: CSALTGTSVLHEQFF.

This chain links TRBV6-5 with TRBJ1-1, with 7 bases that match TRBD1. This CDR3 contains 15 residues. Germline CDR1 reads MNHEY; CDR2 reads SVGAGI. V was pared by 2 bases and J by 5 bases, with 8 bases of the junction left unmatched. The CDR3 sequence: CASSYQTGFKTEAFF. CDR3 in DNA: TGTGCCAGCAGTTACCAGACAGGGTTCAAAACTGAAGCTTTCTTT.

Regarding this clonotype: This clone may be a read error of a much larger clone one base away. This chain joins TRBV2 and TRBJ2-5; weak D call: TRBD2 (6 bases). CDR3 length equals 13 residues. Per the germline V gene, CDR1 is SNHLY and CDR2 is FYNNEI. V gave up 4 bases and J gave up 5 bases, with 11 bases separating them. CDR3 residues: CASSGSGHETQYF. The CDR3 nucleotides read TGTGCCAGCAGTGGTAGCGGTCACGAGACCCAGTACTTC.

To note about this clonotype: A much larger clone differs from this one at a single base, so this may be a read error. The chain is built from TRBV5-4 and TRBJ2-7; D may be TRBD2 (5 bases). The CDR3 spans 15 residues. The V gene lost 3 bases and the J gene lost 3 bases, with 16 bases spanning the gap. CDR1 SGHNT and CDR2 YYREEE come from the germline V gene (reference sequence). CDR3 amino acids: CASSSSITGIYEQYF. In DNA form, the CDR3 reads TGTGCCAGCAGCTCCTCAATAACGGGAATCTACGAGCAGTACTTC.

For this clonotype: Relative to the germline gene, one junction end is altered; a read error may explain this. The rearrangement links TRBV7-8 to TRBJ1-1; D unresolved. Per germline, CDR1 SGHVS and CDR2 FQNEAQ. The CDR3 is 13 residues long. As DNA, the CDR3 is TGTGCCAGTAGCTCGAGACCCGAAACTGAAACTTTCTTT. This gives the protein CASSSRPETETFF.